Detailed here is one T cell receptor (beta chain). As yet, its antigen is unknown. This sample is part of a study of CD8 T cells in Susac syndrome. As for the study in general: At blood draw, Susac syndrome patients were therapy-naive, on corticosteroids, or on intravenous immunoglobulin alone.

Reverse transcription of about 0.5 to 1 ug RNA was carried out with random hexamers. From the immunoSEQ multiplex PCR reads, TCRdb called clonotypes with MiXCR, one entry per CDR3 protein. The data hold about 240,000 distinct CDR3 sequences, with around 96% observed a single time. Overall study results and limits: When the CD4+ T cell repertoires of patients with Susac syndrome were examined, they did not show any clonal expansion.

Sequencing of TCR beta covered CD8+ and CD4+ T cells obtained from blood. The CDR3 sequence is 14 residues long. The germline CDR1 and CDR2 sequences are SQVTM and ANQGSEA. Trimming took 7 bases from V and 1 from J, leaving 16 bases between them. The clonotype originates from a human donor with Susac syndrome. The chain carries TRBV29-1 and TRBJ1-1; the D gene is possibly TRBD1 (6 bases). Sequencing was done on a sample of CD4+ T cells from PBMCs. The CDR3 coding sequence is TGCAGCGCATACCATGGACAGAAGAACACTGAAGCTTTCTTT. It codes for CSAYHGQKNTEAFF.